The 20 T cell receptor beta chains in this list originate from one sample, sequenced in a study of human T cells and chemical hapten exposure (dated by TCRdb to the early 2020s). The receptor library was made with RACE. The instrument was a NextSeq 500. TCRdb reprocessing: public reads trimmed at Q25 with fastp, clones called with MiXCR, in-frame beta chains kept. Each CDR3 protein appears once, grouped with its most common genes and DNA. This sample lists roughly 200,000 distinct CDR3 sequences; about a fifth were detected once. The ten largest clones represent approximately 6.7% of the sample. This specimen's time point label, interpreted: patch test 1, 2 weeks after DPC sensitization. The treatment or condition label, read with the paper, signifies: therapeutic diphenylcyclopropenone sensitization with weekly scalp DPC. This material consisted of whole blood, taken in connection with sensitization to the hapten diphenylcyclopropenone (DPC). All receptors come from a woman between 45 and 65 years old with alopecia areata. Some clones in this sample may be carry-over from other donors' samples.

This clonotype appeared a few times. The chain recombines TRBV3-1 with TRBJ1-2; possibly TRBD1 for D (6 bases). The V end was cut by 2 bases, the J end by 8 bases, with 15 bases between. CDR3 size: 14 residues. CDR1 and CDR2 from the germline V gene are LGHDT and YNNKEL (reference sequence). CDR3 coding DNA: TGTGCCAGCAGCCAAAACCCCCAGGGGCGAGGCTACACCTTC. Amino acid sequence: CASSQNPQGRGYTF.

This clonotype was seen a few times. The rearrangement links TRBV12-3 or TRBV12-4 to TRBJ2-3, with D tentatively TRBD2 (5 bases). With 2 bases removed from V and 1 base from J, the gap between germline ends came to 10 bases. The CDR3 runs to 15 residues. CDR3 nucleotides: TGTGCCAGCAGTTTAATACTAGACCGCACAGATACGCAGTATTTT. Protein sequence: CASSLILDRTDTQYF.

The genes are TRBV4-1 and TRBJ2-2; 12 bases are a match to TRBD2. This CDR3 is 16 amino acids long. With 1 base clipped from V and 7 bases from J, the junction kept 4 bases outside the gene matches. From germline, CDR1 is MGHRA and CDR2 YSYEKL. CDR3 nucleotides: TGCGCCAGCAGCCAAGTGACTAGCGGGAGTGTCGGGGAGCTGTTTTTT. It translates to CASSQVTSGSVGELFF.

CDR3 in DNA: TGTGCCAGCTCGACGGGGGACACAGATACGCAGTATTTT. It is translated as CASSTGDTDTQYF. The chain combines TRBV12-3 or TRBV12-4 with TRBJ2-3; D might be TRBD2 (6 bases). Trimming pared 8 bases from V and 2 bases from J, leaving 11 bases between. This CDR3 is 13 amino acids long.

V is TRBV5-1 and J is TRBJ2-1; TRBD2 agrees at 12 bases. Germline-derived CDR1 and CDR2 are SGHRS and YFSETQ. The CDR3 spans 16 residues. Germline trimming cut 1 base from V and 7 bases from J; bases unmatched to any gene: 6. The CDR3 DNA is TGCGCCAGCAGCTTGAGACTAGCGGGAGCAAAAAATGAGCAGTTCTTC. Translated: CASSLRLAGAKNEQFF.

The J gene is TRBJ2-5, the V gene TRBV5-1, with 7 bases matching TRBD1. Germline-derived CDR1 and CDR2 are SGHRS and YFSETQ. V shed 0 bases and J 6 bases; nucleotides not matched to a gene: 5. The CDR3 is made up of 14 amino acids. DNA for the CDR3: TGCGCCAGCAGCTTGGAGGGGGCCTGGAAGACCCAGTACTTC. It yields the protein CASSLEGAWKTQYF. Looking up the rest from reference TRBV5-1 and TRBJ2-5 gives the full variable domain: KAGVTQTPRYLIKTRGQQVTLSCSPISGHRSVSWYQQTPGQGLQFLFEYFSETQRNKGNFPGRFSGRQFSNSRSEMNVSTLELGDSALYLCASSLEGAWKTQYFGPGTRLLVL.

In its sample, this clonotype was seen a few times. This sequence joins TRBV2 and TRBJ2-1; 11 bases line up with TRBD2. Per germline, CDR1 SNHLY and CDR2 FYNNEI. This CDR3 has 17 amino acids. The junction had 14 bases not matched to a gene; V was cut back by 6 bases and J by 7 bases. The CDR3, as DNA: TGTGCCAGCAGGGGGGGGGAGAGACTAGCGGGACGAAATGAGCAGTTCTTC. This gives the protein CASRGGERLAGRNEQFF.

A few counts support this clonotype. This chain connects TRBV20-1 to TRBJ2-7, with TRBD2 identical over 11 bases. CDR3 size: 14 residues. V was clipped by 6 bases and J by 4 bases; unmatched bases: 8. Looked up from germline, CDR1 is DFQATT and CDR2 is SNEGSKA (reference sequence). CDR3 sequence: CSALAGGPTYEQYF. The DNA of the CDR3 is TGCAGTGCCTTAGCGGGAGGGCCGACTTACGAGCAGTACTTC.

In its sample, this clonotype was seen a few times. This chain joins TRBV20-1 and TRBJ1-5, with D unresolved. The ends were cut back, 6 bases at V and 6 bases at J, with 18 bases in the middle. This CDR3 region has 14 residues. Germline CDR1 reads DFQATT; CDR2 reads SNEGSKA (reference sequence). The CDR3 spells CSAVKLGGVQPQHF. In DNA, the CDR3 is TGCAGTGCGGTGAAGTTAGGTGGGGTTCAGCCCCAGCATTTT.

V usage is TRBV3-1 and J usage is TRBJ1-1, with unresolved D. The ends were cut back, 0 bases at V and 5 bases at J, with 10 bases in the middle. The V gene's germline CDR1 is LGHDT and CDR2 YNNKEL (reference sequence). The CDR3 sequence is 14 residues long. The CDR3: CASSQEVGKTEAFF. The CDR3 nucleotides read TGTGCCAGCAGCCAAGAGGTAGGGAAGACTGAAGCTTTCTTT.

This chain connects TRBV7-8 to TRBJ2-5, with 9 bases lining up with TRBD2. CDR1 and CDR2 from the germline V gene are SGHVS and FQNEAQ. V lost 3 bases, J lost 5 bases, and 7 bases stayed unmatched. CDR3 length: 15 residues. CDR3 in amino acids: CASSFRREGRETQYF. For the CDR3, the DNA is TGTGCCAGCAGCTTTCGGCGGGAGGGCCGGGAGACCCAGTACTTC.

This chain links TRBV15 with TRBJ2-5, with D maybe TRBD2 (5 bases). V was trimmed by 0 bases and J by 0 bases, leaving 11 bases between them. The CDR3 is made up of 16 amino acids. From germline, CDR1 is LNHNV and CDR2 YYDKDF (reference sequence). Here the CDR3 reads CATSREASRYQETQYF. In DNA, the CDR3 is TGTGCCACCAGCAGAGAGGCTAGCAGGTACCAAGAGACCCAGTACTTC.

The chain couples TRBV9 to TRBJ1-3; D remains ambiguous. Trimming pared 1 base from V and 0 bases from J, leaving 8 bases between. The germline CDR1 and CDR2 sequences are SGDLS and YYNGEE. The CDR3 contains 15 residues. The CDR3 DNA sequence: TGTGCCAGCAGCGTAACAGAACTCTCTGGAAACACCATATATTTT. Protein product: CASSVTELSGNTIYF.

The chain employs TRBV6-5 and TRBJ1-2; 9 nucleotides agree with TRBD1. Germline trimming cut 6 bases from V and 7 bases from J; bases unmatched to any gene: 9. Per the germline V gene, CDR1 is MNHEY and CDR2 is SVGAGI. This CDR3 has 14 amino acids. The CDR3 DNA sequence: TGTGCCAGCAGCCGCACAGGGGGCGCGGGTGGCTACACCTTC. Amino acids: CASSRTGGAGGYTF.

The rearrangement joins TRBV20-1 to TRBJ2-1; D remains unclear. The V end lost 2 bases, the J end lost 7 bases, and 12 bases lay between the germline ends. Per germline, CDR1 DFQATT and CDR2 SNEGSKA (reference sequence). CDR3 size: 13 residues. In DNA, the CDR3 is TGCAGTGCTAGATTTTTAATAAGGAATGAGCAGTTCTTC. This encodes CSARFLIRNEQFF.

CDR3 sequence reads: CASGGQGSNTEAFF. The CDR3 bases are TGTGCCAGCGGTGGACAGGGTTCGAACACTGAAGCTTTCTTT. The chain is built from TRBV12-3 or TRBV12-4 and TRBJ1-1, with 8 bases identical to TRBD1. The CDR3 is 14 residues long. V was clipped by 8 bases and J by 1 base; unmatched bases: 6.

The chain uses TRBV20-1 and TRBJ2-7; 9 bases fit TRBD2. CDR1 is DFQATT, CDR2 SNEGSKA, per germline (reference sequence). The CDR3 covers 15 residues. V was clipped by 3 bases and J by 2 bases; unmatched bases: 8. CDR3 sequence reads: CSASPGLARTYEQYF. DNA for the CDR3: TGCAGTGCTAGTCCTGGACTAGCGCGGACCTACGAGCAGTACTTC.

This clonotype has more than one count but fewer than ten. V and J are TRBV10-3 and TRBJ2-3; D is unresolved. Trimming shortened V by 6 bases and J by 1 base, and 11 bases separated the two germline ends. Germline loops: CDR1 ENHRY, CDR2 SYGVKD. There are 14 residues in the CDR3. CDR3 coding DNA: TGTGCCATCAGAGAGGCGACGGGCACAGATACGCAGTATTTT. Translating it yields CAIREATGTDTQYF.

This chain joins TRBV7-9 and TRBJ2-1; 10 bases agree with TRBD2. This CDR3 region has 15 residues. The germline V gene has CDR1 SEHNR and CDR2 FQNEAQ (reference sequence). V lost 7 bases to trimming and J lost 9 bases; unmatched junction nucleotides: 12. CDR3 region: CASKSLAGDPAEQFF. In DNA form, the CDR3 reads TGTGCCAGCAAATCGCTAGCGGGAGACCCGGCTGAGCAGTTCTTC.

This clonotype was counted only a few times. V and J are TRBV6-5 and TRBJ1-1; D uncertain. CDR3 length: 14 residues. Germline V CDR1 and CDR2: MNHEY, SVGAGI. V shed 2 bases and J shed 5 bases, with 12 bases lying between them. The CDR3 loop is CASSYPNGQTEAFF. As DNA, the CDR3 is TGTGCCAGCAGTTACCCGAACGGGCAGACTGAAGCTTTCTTT.